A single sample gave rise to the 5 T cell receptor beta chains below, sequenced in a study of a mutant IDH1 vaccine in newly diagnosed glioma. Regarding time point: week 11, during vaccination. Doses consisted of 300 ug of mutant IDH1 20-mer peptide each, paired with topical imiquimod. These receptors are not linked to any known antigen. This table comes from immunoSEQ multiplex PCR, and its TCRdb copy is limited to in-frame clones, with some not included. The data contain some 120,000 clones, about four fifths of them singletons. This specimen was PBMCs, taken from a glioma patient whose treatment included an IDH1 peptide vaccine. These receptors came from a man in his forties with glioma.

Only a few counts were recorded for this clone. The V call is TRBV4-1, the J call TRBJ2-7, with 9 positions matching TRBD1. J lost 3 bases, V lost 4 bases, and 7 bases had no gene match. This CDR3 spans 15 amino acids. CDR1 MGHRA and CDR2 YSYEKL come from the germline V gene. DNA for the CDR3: TGCGCCAGCAGCCCCCCGGGACAGGGCAACTACGAGCAGTACTTC. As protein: CASSPPGQGNYEQYF.

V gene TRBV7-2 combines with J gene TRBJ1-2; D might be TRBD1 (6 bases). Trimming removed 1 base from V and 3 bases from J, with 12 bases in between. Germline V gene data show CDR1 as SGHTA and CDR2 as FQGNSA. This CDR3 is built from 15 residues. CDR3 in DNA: TGTGCCAGCAGCTTAGTGGGACACCATGACTATGGCTACACCTTC. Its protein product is CASSLVGHHDYGYTF.

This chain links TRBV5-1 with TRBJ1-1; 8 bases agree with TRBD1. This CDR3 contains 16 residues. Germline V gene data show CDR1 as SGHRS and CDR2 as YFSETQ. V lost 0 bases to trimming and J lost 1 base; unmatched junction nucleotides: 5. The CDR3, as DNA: TGCGCCAGCAGCTTGGTAGCCGGGACAGGGAACACTGAAGCTTTCTTT. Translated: CASSLVAGTGNTEAFF. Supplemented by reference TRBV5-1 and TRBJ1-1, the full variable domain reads KAGVTQTPRYLIKTRGQQVTLSCSPISGHRSVSWYQQTPGQGLQFLFEYFSETQRNKGNFPGRFSGRQFSNSRSEMNVSTLELGDSALYLCASSLVAGTGNTEAFFGQGTRLTVV.

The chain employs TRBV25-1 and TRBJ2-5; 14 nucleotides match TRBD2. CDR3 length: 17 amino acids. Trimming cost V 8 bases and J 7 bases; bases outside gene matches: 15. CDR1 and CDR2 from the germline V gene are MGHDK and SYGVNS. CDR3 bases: TGTGCCAGCCAAAACCCCGGGACTAGCGGGGGCAGGGTGACCCAGTACTTC. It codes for CASQNPGTSGGRVTQYF. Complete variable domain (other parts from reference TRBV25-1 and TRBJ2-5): EADIYQTPRYLVIGTGKKITLECSQTMGHDKMYWYQQDPGMELHLIHYSYGVNSTEKGDLSSESTVSRIRTEHFPLTLESARPSHTSQYLCASQNPGTSGGRVTQYFGPGTRLLVL.

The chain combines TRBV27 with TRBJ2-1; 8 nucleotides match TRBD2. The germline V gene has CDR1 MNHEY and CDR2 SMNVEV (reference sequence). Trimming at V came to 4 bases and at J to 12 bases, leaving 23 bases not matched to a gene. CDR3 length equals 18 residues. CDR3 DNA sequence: TGTGCCAGCAGTTACGGAACCGGGACTAGGCCCCCCCCAATGGGGCAGTTCTTC. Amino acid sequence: CASSYGTGTRPPPMGQFF.